This T cell receptor beta chain is drawn from a study of blood T cell repertoires in COVID-19. Background on the study: The United States, Italy and Spain were the sources of the acute and convalescent COVID-19 samples. Nucleic acid was either cDNA or gDNA, and it came from T cells, B-cell-depleted T cells, or PBMCs.

Seattle participants joined during active infection and were tracked over time. In the authors' workflow: Estimation of nucleated cell counts was performed using reference gene primer amplification. The protocol was immunoSEQ multiplex PCR, while the TCRdb copy is restricted to in-frame clones and leaves out a portion. V and J calls and clone size follow that table, whereas D and trimming were derived from the DNA. Of roughly 290,000 clones in the sample, about four fifths were seen once. V lost 2 bases, J lost 10 bases, and 3 bases stayed unmatched. The CDR3 extends over 12 amino acids. Germline V lookup: CDR1 SEHNR, CDR2 FQNEAQ (reference sequence).

The TCR originated in a person in their 70s with COVID-19, enrolled during active disease. Sequencing used peripheral blood. This rearrangement joins TRBV7-9 to TRBJ1-2, with TRBD1 matching over 8 bases. The CDR3 here is CASSLTGGTYTF. In DNA form, the CDR3 reads TGTGCCAGCAGCTTAACAGGGGGGACCTACACCTTC.